The next 27 T cell receptor beta chains were all read from a single sample in a study of T-cell memory formation after mild COVID-19. TCRdb called the 5' RACE reads again in MiXCR, with one record for every CDR3 protein. The sample carries over 120,000 distinct CDR3 sequences, about 6% recorded once. The sequencing sample was made of PBMCs or a T cell subset sorted from them (not recorded which). Receptors were obtained from an adult woman who had mild COVID-19 (a few samples of this study predate the infection). Cell type and time point are not known.

This clonotype was detected ten times or more. This chain connects TRBV24-1 to TRBJ2-7, with D possibly being TRBD1 (5 bases). In germline, CDR1 is KGHDR, CDR2 SFDVKD. This CDR3 contains 13 residues. V lost 2 bases, J lost 7 bases, and 11 bases lay in between. The CDR3 region has the DNA TGTGCCACCAGTGATTGGCAGGGTAGAGAGCAGTACTTC. Protein product: CATSDWQGREQYF.

The sample holds many counts of this clonotype. V is TRBV12-3 or TRBV12-4 and J is TRBJ2-2; the D is unclear. The V end was cut by 3 bases, the J end by 4 bases, with 18 bases between. The CDR3 has 17 residues. CDR3 region: CASSFTQDGPFTGELFF. CDR3 in DNA: TGTGCCAGCAGTTTTACCCAGGACGGACCTTTCACCGGGGAGCTGTTTTTT.

This clonotype was seen a single time. The chain is built from TRBV2 and TRBJ2-3, with TRBD1 as a possible D gene (6 bases). The CDR3 has 15 residues. V lost 2 bases and J 4 bases, leaving 13 bases between the germline ends. The V gene's germline CDR1 is SNHLY and CDR2 FYNNEI. The CDR3 loop reads CASSEQGMIADTQYF. The CDR3 DNA is TGTGCCAGCAGTGAACAGGGGATGATAGCAGATACGCAGTATTTT. Filled out from reference TRBV2 and TRBJ2-3, the complete variable domain reads EPEVTQTPSHQVTQMGQEVILRCVPISNHLYFYWYRQILGQKVEFLVSFYNNEISEKSEIFDDQFSVERPDGSNFTLKIRSTKLEDSAMYFCASSEQGMIADTQYFGPGTRLTVL.

This clonotype showed up many times. V and J are TRBV7-2 and TRBJ2-1; the D is unclear. CDR3 length: 16 amino acids. V was cut by 3 bases and J by 0 bases, with 12 bases left in between. Germline lookup yields CDR1 SGHTA and CDR2 FQGNSA. The CDR3 loop reads CASSFRGIGSYNEQFF. The CDR3 nucleotides are TGTGCCAGCAGCTTTAGAGGAATAGGCTCCTACAATGAGCAGTTCTTC. Based on the CDR3 plus reference TRBV7-2 and TRBJ2-1, the full variable domain is GAGVSQSPSNKVTEKGKDVELRCDPISGHTALYWYRQSLGQGLEFLIYFQGNSAPDKSGLPSDRFSAERTGGSVSTLTIQRTQQEDSAVYLCASSFRGIGSYNEQFFGPGTRLTVL.

This clonotype was observed at least ten times. The chain carries TRBV7-9 and TRBJ1-2; no clear D gene. This CDR3 has 12 residues. From germline, CDR1 is SEHNR and CDR2 FQNEAQ (reference sequence). V gave up 0 bases and J gave up 4 bases, with 3 bases separating them. CDR3 amino acids: CASSLAVYGYTF. The CDR3 nucleotides are TGTGCCAGCAGCTTAGCTGTCTATGGCTACACCTTC.

This clonotype was seen many times. The rearrangement uses TRBV18 and TRBJ1-1, with D maybe TRBD1 (5 bases). With 0 bases removed from V and 4 bases from J, the gap between germline ends came to 12 bases. The CDR3 spans 15 residues. Germline CDR1 is KGHSH and CDR2 is LQKENI. CDR3 DNA sequence: TGTGCCAGCTCACCACCTCAGGACATAGGCACTGAAGCTTTCTTT. It codes for CASSPPQDIGTEAFF.

This rearrangement joins TRBV5-1 to TRBJ1-2; weak D call: TRBD1 (6 bases). The CDR3 has 15 amino acids. CDR1 and CDR2 (germline): SGHRS, YFSETQ. Between the trimmed V and J ends, which lost 0 bases and 5 bases, there was a span of 14 bases. The CDR3, as DNA: TGCGCCAGCAGCTTGGAGGCAGGGGAAGGGTATGGCTACACCTTC. Its protein product is CASSLEAGEGYGYTF.

This clonotype was counted many times. The chain employs TRBV5-1 and TRBJ1-5; D is perhaps TRBD1 (6 bases). CDR3 length: 14 amino acids. The V and J ends lost 0 bases and 4 bases respectively, with 8 bases between them. Germline V gene data show CDR1 as SGHRS and CDR2 as YFSETQ. This CDR3 is CASSLDDRNQPQHF. Here the CDR3 DNA reads TGCGCCAGCAGCTTGGATGACAGGAATCAGCCCCAGCATTTT.

CDR3 in DNA: TGTGCCAGCAGCCAAGATCTGTGGGGCGGGCGACACACCGGGGAGCTGTTTTTT. As protein: CASSQDLWGGRHTGELFF. The J gene is TRBJ2-2, the V gene TRBV4-2; D possibly uses TRBD1 or TRBD2 (5 bases each). CDR1 and CDR2 (germline): LGHNA, YNFKEQ. V was shortened by 0 bases and J by 3 bases, with 17 bases between the two germline ends. CDR3 length equals 18 residues.

This clonotype was counted ten times or more. J is TRBJ2-7 and V is TRBV5-1; possibly TRBD2 for D (5 bases). Per germline, CDR1 SGHRS and CDR2 YFSETQ. V gave up 1 base and J gave up 3 bases, with 11 bases separating them. This CDR3 has 14 amino acids. The CDR3 is CASSLYTRVYEQYF. The CDR3 coding sequence is TGCGCCAGCAGCTTGTATACTAGGGTCTACGAGCAGTACTTC.

The J gene is TRBJ1-5, the V gene TRBV20-1; the D is unclear. V was cut by 6 bases and J by 7 bases, with 13 bases left in between. The CDR3 totals 12 residues. CDR1 and CDR2 from the germline V gene are DFQATT and SNEGSKA (reference sequence). The CDR3 DNA sequence: TGCAGTGCCTCAATGGCAGGCCAGCCCCAGCATTTT. As protein: CSASMAGQPQHF.

There are a few counts of this clonotype. The rearrangement uses TRBV12-3 or TRBV12-4 and TRBJ2-5; D might be TRBD1 (6 bases). The CDR3 contains 16 residues. V lost 0 bases to trimming and J lost 5 bases, with 16 bases between them. In DNA form, the CDR3 reads TGTGCCAGCAGTTTAGCTGTCCTGCAGGGGTTGGAGACCCAGTACTTC. Translating gives CASSLAVLQGLETQYF.

This chain joins TRBV6-5 and TRBJ2-5, with D perhaps TRBD1 (6 bases). Germline V gene lookup returns CDR1 MNHEY and CDR2 SVGAGI. V dropped 5 bases and J dropped 5 bases, with 21 bases sitting between them. The CDR3 sequence is 16 residues long. The CDR3 reads CASSRGIRTATETQYF. The CDR3 DNA sequence: TGTGCCAGCAGTAGGGGGATTAGGACAGCGACGGAGACCCAGTACTTC.

The table lists this clonotype with many counts. The chain links TRBV5-1 to TRBJ1-1; TRBD1 might be the D (5 bases). This CDR3 contains 19 residues. The ends were cut back, 0 bases at V and 0 bases at J, with 21 bases in the middle. Per the germline V gene, CDR1 is SGHRS and CDR2 is YFSETQ. The CDR3 here is CASSLGDPGLATMNTEAFF. The CDR3 DNA is TGCGCCAGCAGCTTGGGGGACCCGGGTTTGGCTACCATGAACACTGAAGCTTTCTTT.

This clonotype appeared many times. This sequence joins TRBV4-2 and TRBJ2-7; the match to TRBD2 covers 12 bases. The germline V gene has CDR1 LGHNA and CDR2 YNFKEQ. With V trimmed by 8 bases and J by 2 bases, 1 base remained unmatched. The CDR3 extends over 13 amino acids. The CDR3: CASSSGGAYEQYF. The DNA of the CDR3 is TGTGCCAGCTCTAGCGGGGGGGCCTACGAGCAGTACTTC.

The rearrangement links TRBV18 to TRBJ2-1, with D perhaps matching TRBD2 (6 bases). Trimming stripped 2 bases from V and 5 bases from J, with 13 bases between. The germline V gene encodes CDR1 KGHSH and CDR2 LQKENI. The CDR3 totals 15 residues. The CDR3 sequence is CASSPVPGADNEQFF. The CDR3 DNA sequence: TGTGCCAGCTCACCAGTCCCGGGAGCGGACAATGAGCAGTTCTTC.

This clonotype has at least ten counts. This chain joins TRBV7-9 and TRBJ2-1; D is unresolved. This CDR3 has 11 residues. CDR1 and CDR2 (germline): SEHNR, FQNEAQ (reference sequence). Trimming cost V 6 bases and J 7 bases, with 7 bases left between them. CDR3 loop: CASSLRNEQFF. The CDR3 region has the DNA TGTGCCAGCAGTTTACGGAATGAGCAGTTCTTC.

The table lists this clonotype with a few counts. The genes are TRBV19 and TRBJ1-1, with D perhaps matching TRBD1 (5 bases). CDR1 is LNHDA and CDR2 is SQIVND in the germline V gene (reference sequence). Deletions cut 5 bases from V and 8 bases from J, with 15 bases between. The CDR3 consists of 13 residues. Written as DNA, the CDR3 is TGTGCCAGTAGTCTTCCGGGGACCACGGAAGCTTTCTTT. Translating it yields CASSLPGTTEAFF.

The gene calls are TRBV7-6 and TRBJ2-1, with 8 bases lining up with TRBD2. CDR3 length equals 16 residues. Germline CDR1 is SGHVS and CDR2 is FNYEAQ. V gave up 4 bases and J gave up 4 bases; unmatched junction bases: 9. CDR3 DNA sequence: TGTGCCAGCAGCTCCATCAGCGGGAGTGGATACAATGAGCAGTTCTTC. Amino acids: CASSSISGSGYNEQFF.

V usage is TRBV7-2 and J usage is TRBJ2-5, with D possibly matching TRBD1 (6 bases). Germline lookup yields CDR1 SGHTA and CDR2 FQGNSA. The CDR3 has 16 amino acids. Trimming took off 3 bases at V and 7 bases at J, with 21 bases between the two ends. CDR3 in DNA: TGTGCCAGCAGCTTGGAACAGGGCACAGTTGTGGGGACCCAGTACTTC. It specifies CASSLEQGTVVGTQYF.

The chain is built from TRBV18 and TRBJ1-1; D is unresolved. The germline CDR1 and CDR2 sequences are KGHSH and LQKENI. The CDR3 covers 14 residues. V was trimmed by 1 base and J by 2 bases, leaving 8 bases between them. CDR3 residues: CASSPRQTNTEAFF. In DNA, the CDR3 is TGTGCCAGCTCACCACGCCAGACTAACACTGAAGCTTTCTTT.

This clonotype was detected only a few times. The V call is TRBV6-1, the J call TRBJ1-1, with a possible D match to TRBD1 (6 bases). The CDR3 consists of 16 residues. In germline, CDR1 is MNHNS, CDR2 SASEGT. With 2 bases removed from V and 5 bases from J, the gap between germline ends came to 18 bases. DNA for the CDR3: TGTGCCAGCAGTGAATCTTACAGGGTTAGTCGGACTGAAGCTTTCTTT. Encoded protein: CASSESYRVSRTEAFF.

This clonotype was counted between two and nine times. The chain links TRBV6-5 to TRBJ2-1; TRBD1 agrees at 9 bases. Germline values: CDR1 MNHEY, CDR2 SVGAGI. The V gene end was trimmed by 0 bases and the J gene end by 6 bases; junction bases not matched to a gene: 6. This CDR3 comprises 16 residues. CDR3: CASSYSPWDRVNEQFF. Here the CDR3 DNA reads TGTGCCAGCAGTTACTCCCCGTGGGACAGGGTCAATGAGCAGTTCTTC.

The sample holds many counts of this clonotype. V is TRBV7-3 and J is TRBJ2-6; possibly TRBD1 or TRBD2 for D (6 bases each). The CDR3 has 16 amino acids. V dropped 6 bases and J dropped 1 base, with 13 bases sitting between them. Germline V gene data show CDR1 as SGHTA and CDR2 as FQGTGA. The CDR3 loop reads CASSTQGRSGANVLTF. CDR3 bases: TGTGCCAGCAGTACCCAGGGGAGGTCTGGGGCCAACGTCCTGACTTTC.

Many counts were recorded for this clonotype. The chain uses TRBV7-3 and TRBJ2-2, with D uncertain. Trimming removed 5 bases from V and 4 bases from J, with 11 bases in between. This CDR3 contains 14 residues. Germline assignment: CDR1 SGHTA and CDR2 FQGTGA. The CDR3 is CASSLSGSTGELFF. The DNA for the CDR3 is TGTGCCAGCAGCCTATCTGGCAGCACCGGGGAGCTGTTTTTT.

The chain employs TRBV10-3 and TRBJ2-1, with 12 bases fitting TRBD2. Germline V gene sequence: CDR1 ENHRY, CDR2 SYGVKD. With 10 bases clipped from V and 0 bases from J, the junction kept 13 bases outside the gene matches. This CDR3 spans 18 amino acids. The chain's CDR3 is CATSGLAGGSSSYNEQFF. CDR3 in DNA: TGTGCCACCTCGGGGCTAGCGGGGGGGTCGAGCTCCTACAATGAGCAGTTCTTC.

This clonotype came up many times. This rearrangement joins TRBV5-1 to TRBJ2-1; 10 nucleotides line up with TRBD2. The CDR3 spans 17 residues. V shed 4 bases, J shed 2 bases, and the junction held 9 bases outside the gene matches. The germline gives CDR1 SGHRS, CDR2 YFSETQ. CDR3 sequence reads: CASSERGGLLPYNEQFF. CDR3 DNA: TGCGCCAGCAGCGAGCGGGGGGGACTCTTGCCCTACAATGAGCAGTTCTTC.